Following are 2 T cell receptor beta chains from one sample sequenced in a study of read filtering for tumor transcriptome and immune sequencing. The library was built from about 0.4 ug RNA with molecular barcoded adaptors for alpha/delta and beta/gamma chains. TCRdb used MiXCR to reprocess the reads, holding one entry per CDR3 protein. The data hold more than 70,000 distinct CDR3 sequences, with approximately 21% observed a single time. The sequencing sample was made of a population of CD138-negative cells sorted from bone marrow. These receptors were taken from a donor at least 40 years old with multiple myeloma.

CDR3 DNA: TGTGCCAGCAGCTTGGCTAACAGGGGGAACACTGAAGCTTTCTTT. The encoded protein is CASSLANRGNTEAFF. This chain uses TRBV5-4 with TRBJ1-1, with 7 positions matching TRBD1. J lost 1 base, V lost 0 bases, and 3 bases had no gene match. This CDR3 contains 15 residues. The germline V gene has CDR1 SGHNT and CDR2 YYREEE (reference sequence). Drawing the rest from reference TRBV5-4 and TRBJ1-1, the complete variable domain is ETGVTQSPTHLIKTRGQQVTLRCSSQSGHNTVSWYQQALGQGPQFIFQYYREEENGRGNFPPRFSGLQFPNYSSELNVNALELDDSALYLCASSLANRGNTEAFFGQGTRLTVV.

This clonotype was observed many times. The rearrangement links TRBV18 to TRBJ1-1; TRBD1 matches at 7 bases. The junction had 5 bases not matched to a gene; V was cut back by 3 bases and J by 1 base. The CDR3 contains 15 residues. Germline CDR1 and CDR2: KGHSH and LQKENI. Written as DNA, the CDR3 is TGTGCCAGCTCACCTCGGGACAGCTCGAACACTGAAGCTTTCTTT. It encodes CASSPRDSSNTEAFF.